The rows below give T cell receptor beta chains drawn from one sample of a study of spatial heterogeneity in lung cancer. TCRdb re-called the 5' RACE reads through MiXCR, storing one row per CDR3 protein. Among 3,200 or so distinct CDR3 sequences listed, 16% were seen once. This sample comprised PBMCs, obtained at surgery. These receptors were collected from a female donor with early-stage non-small cell lung cancer. The CDR3 runs from the conserved cysteine through the conserved F or W. Fields, in order: clone size, J gene, D gene, V gene, CDR3 DNA, CDR3 protein. The D gene is left open where the match is weak. A row's size may be missing; if present it is once, few, many or a size class.

>few|TRBJ1-2|.|TRBV29-1
TGCAGCGTGGCACAGGGCTCTGGCTACACCTTC
CSVAQGSGYTF
>.|TRBJ1-5|.|TRBV10-3
TGTGCCATCAAGACGGACAATCAGCCCCAGCATTTT
CAIKTDNQPQHF
>medium-sized|TRBJ2-7|.|TRBV20-1
TGCAGTGCGGGTGACAGGCCCTACGAGCAGTACTTC
CSAGDRPYEQYF
>many|TRBJ1-1|.|TRBV13
TGTGCCAGCAGCTTAGGCATAGGCGGGGAAGCTTTCTTT
CASSLGIGGEAFF
>many|TRBJ2-1|.|TRBV7-3
TGTGCCAGCAGCTTGTGGGGAGGGGGAAATGAGCAGTTCTTC
CASSLWGGGNEQFF
>many|TRBJ2-1|.|TRBV18
TGTGCCAGCTCACCCGGAGGGGGAGGGGTATACAATGAGCAGTTCTTC
CASSPGGGGVYNEQFF
>few|TRBJ2-7|TRBD1|TRBV7-9
TGTGCCAGCAGCCCCGGGACAGGGTCATACGAGCAGTACTTC
CASSPGTGSYEQYF
>.|TRBJ1-1|.|TRBV5-1
TGCGCCAGCAGCTCCCGGTGGGCAGGGGCGCTGAGAACTGAAGCTTTCTTT
CASSSRWAGALRTEAFF
>once|TRBJ2-5|.|TRBV14
TGTGCCAGCAGCCAACCACCTTTCATTACGGGAGACTTAGAGACCCAGTACTTC
CASSQPPFITGDLETQYF
>many|TRBJ1-2|.|TRBV10-3
TGTGCCATTGGGGGGGATGGCTACACCTTC
CAIGGDGYTF
>.|TRBJ2-3|TRBD2|TRBV4-2
TGTGCCAGCAGCCAAGACACTAGCGGGATGCTGGATTTT
CASSQDTSGMLDF
>many|TRBJ2-7|.|TRBV19
TGTGCCAGTAGTTCCCTCCGGGACGCCTACGAGCAGTACTTC
CASSSLRDAYEQYF
>many|TRBJ2-7|.|TRBV5-1
TGCGCCAGCAGCTTGGATGCACAGGGAGGCGAGCAGTACTTC
CASSLDAQGGEQYF
>many|TRBJ2-1|TRBD2|TRBV24-1
TGTGCCACCAAAGGGCAAGAGCGGGAGGGAGTTGGTGAGCAGTTCTTC
CATKGQEREGVGEQFF
>many|TRBJ2-5|TRBD2|TRBV4-1
TGCGCCAGCAGCCACAGACCCCTTCGAGGACTAGCGGGTAGAGAGACCCAGTACTTC
CASSHRPLRGLAGRETQYF
>many|TRBJ1-1|.|TRBV10-3
TGTGCCATCAGTGATACGTGGGCTGAAGCTTTCTTT
CAISDTWAEAFF
>many|TRBJ2-3|.|TRBV7-8
TGTGCCAGCACCCTCCTAGGAGGCCCTACCACAGATACGCAGTATTTT
CASTLLGGPTTDTQYF
>.|TRBJ1-2|.|TRBV30
TGTGCCTGGACCCAATTGGGGCAGGGGAGTGGCTACACCTTC
CAWTQLGQGSGYTF
>many|TRBJ2-7|.|TRBV7-8
TGTGCCAGCAGCTTGGGGGTAGGGAGCACTTACGAGCAGTACTTC
CASSLGVGSTYEQYF
>.|TRBJ1-3|.|TRBV28
TGTGCCAGCCTCGGGCCCAGATCCGGAAACACCATATATTTT
CASLGPRSGNTIYF
>many|TRBJ2-7|TRBD1|TRBV28
TGTGCCAGCAGTCGCCCTGGGACAGGCCGCGAGCGGTACTTC
CASSRPGTGRERYF
>.|TRBJ2-1|TRBD2|TRBV27
TGTGCCAGCAGTTCCCTAGCGGGGGACAATGAGCAGTTCTTC
CASSSLAGDNEQFF
>many|TRBJ2-3|.|TRBV6-1
TGTGCCAGCAAGGGGGGGAGGGGTGATACGCAGTATTTT
CASKGGRGDTQYF
>many|TRBJ2-3|.|TRBV14
TGTGCCAGCAGCCAAGTTGGTAACCCCACAGATACGCAGTATTTT
CASSQVGNPTDTQYF
>many|TRBJ2-3|.|TRBV29-1
TGCACCGCTAATCGGCCGGACGCAGATACGCAGTATTTT
CTANRPDADTQYF
>many|TRBJ1-1|TRBD1|TRBV5-8
TGTGCCAGCAGCCGGCGGGTACAGGGGCGGTCCACTGAAGCTTTCTTT
CASSRRVQGRSTEAFF
>many|TRBJ2-7|TRBD2|TRBV27
TGTGCCAGCAGCCACGCCTCGACTAGCGGGAGCGAGCAGTACTTC
CASSHASTSGSEQYF
>.|TRBJ1-5|.|TRBV18
TGTGCCAGCTCACCATATAGGGGGAACAATCAGCCCCAGCATTTT
CASSPYRGNNQPQHF
>medium-sized|TRBJ2-2|.|TRBV7-2
TGTGCCAGCAGCTTAGACAGGGTGGCCGGGGAGCTGTTTTTT
CASSLDRVAGELFF
>many|TRBJ1-1|.|TRBV7-3
TGTGCCAGCAGCAGTAGGGGCTCGGGCACTGAAGCTTTCTTT
CASSSRGSGTEAFF
>medium-sized|TRBJ2-7|.|TRBV30
TGTGCCTGGAGTAACAGGGACTACTACGAGCAGTACTTC
CAWSNRDYYEQYF